This is a list of T cell receptor beta chains from one sample in a study of beta chain features in type 1 diabetes. Sequencing used immunoSEQ multiplex PCR; TCRdb keeps in-frame clones, though not all of them. The table has about 620,000 clones, 15% to 18% seen once. Sequencing was carried out using naive CD4+ T cells from blood. The receptor set was obtained from a man between 18 and 29 years old in good health. The CDR3 runs from the conserved cysteine through the conserved F or W. A D gene is named only where the DNA matches it firmly. The size entry is marked missing in some rows and otherwise reads once, few, many or a size class.

D	J	V	size	DNA	CDR3
TRBD2	TRBJ2-7	TRBV5-1	-	TGCGCCAGCAGCTCGCAGGCAGGGACTAGCGGGAGTTACGAGCAGTACTTC	CASSSQAGTSGSYEQYF
-	TRBJ2-4	TRBV2	few	TGTGCCAGCAGGCAGGGGGGAGCCAAAAACATTCAGTACTTC	CASRQGGAKNIQYF
-	TRBJ1-2	TRBV7-9	-	TGTGCCAGCAGCTGGGAACAGGTTCTTGGTGGCTACACCTTC	CASSWEQVLGGYTF
TRBD2	TRBJ2-1	TRBV29-1	few	TGCAGCGGCCTTAGCGGGGGGCCACGGAGGGAGCAGTTCTTC	CSGLSGGPRREQFF
-	TRBJ2-7	TRBV9	-	TGTGCCAGCAGCCCCACAGGGATCCCCTTACTTACGAAGGAGCAGTACTTC	CASSPTGIPLLTKEQYF
-	TRBJ2-7	TRBV28	few	TGTGCCAGCAGTTTCAGTTGGGGGTACCAATACGAGCAGTACTTC	CASSFSWGYQYEQYF
-	TRBJ2-7	TRBV28	-	TGTGCCAGCAGTTTATGGTCAGGGGCTAGCTCCTACGAGCAGTACTTC	CASSLWSGASSYEQYF
-	TRBJ1-4	TRBV5-4	-	TGTGCCAGCAGCCGGGAGGGAGCGAATGAAAAACTGTTTTTT	CASSREGANEKLFF
TRBD1	TRBJ1-2	TRBV28	few	TGTGCCAGCACCCAAGGGGGCAGCGACTATGGCTACACCTTC	CASTQGGSDYGYTF
-	TRBJ2-1	TRBV6-5	-	TGTGCCAGCAACTCCAAGAAGAGCACTGAGCAGTTCTTC	CASNSKKSTEQFF
-	TRBJ2-5	TRBV5-4	-	TGTGCCAGCAGCCTAGGGGTTTTGGAAGAGACCCAGTACTTC	CASSLGVLEETQYF
TRBD1	TRBJ1-2	TRBV4-2	-	TGTGCCAGCACGGGACAGGGCTACTATGGCTACACCTTC	CASTGQGYYGYTF
TRBD1	TRBJ2-6	TRBV28	-	TGTGCCAGCAGTTCGGGACAGGGGGCGTCTGGGGCCAACGTCCTGACTTTC	CASSSGQGASGANVLTF
-	TRBJ2-3	TRBV12-5	-	TGTGCTAGTGGACCGGGACATGGCACAGATACGCAGTATTTT	CASGPGHGTDTQYF
-	TRBJ1-2	TRBV4-3	-	TGCGCCAGCAGCCAATACACCGCAAGAGGCTACACCTTC	CASSQYTARGYTF
-	TRBJ2-3	TRBV7-7	-	TGTGCCAGCGGGGGACACTACACAGATACGCAGTATTTT	CASGGHYTDTQYF
TRBD2	TRBJ2-5	TRBV4-1	-	TGCGCCAGCAGCCAAGGAATCGGAGCGGGAGGGCCCGCGGAGACCCAGTACTTC	CASSQGIGAGGPAETQYF
-	TRBJ2-3	TRBV30	few	TGTGCCTGGAGTGTACGGCCGGCCACAGATACGCAGTATTTT	CAWSVRPATDTQYF
TRBD1	TRBJ1-2	TRBV7-2	-	TGTGCCAGCAGCTTAGGAGGCCGGACAGGGTCCTATGGCTACACCTTC	CASSLGGRTGSYGYTF
TRBD1	TRBJ2-3	TRBV5-1	few	TGCGCCAGCAGCCCTCCCGGGACAGGGGGCGGATGGGCCACAGATACGCAGTATTTT	CASSPPGTGGGWATDTQYF
TRBD1	TRBJ1-1	TRBV25-1	-	TGTGCCAGCAGTAAGTCGACAGGGCGAGCAACTGAAGCTTTCTTT	CASSKSTGRATEAFF
-	TRBJ2-5	TRBV7-6	few	TGTGCCAGCAGCTTAAATGCGGGGAGGCGAGAGACCCAGTACTTC	CASSLNAGRRETQYF
-	TRBJ2-2	TRBV7-3	few	TGTGCCAGCAGCTTGTCCGTCGCCGGGGAGCTGTTTTTT	CASSLSVAGELFF
-	TRBJ2-1	TRBV14	few	TGTGCCAGCAGCCAAGCGTGGTTCACCAACAATGAGCAGTTCTTC	CASSQAWFTNNEQFF
-	TRBJ2-1	TRBV6-5	-	TGTGCCAGCAGTTACGGGACGGACTACAATGAGCAGTTCTTC	CASSYGTDYNEQFF
TRBD2	TRBJ2-4	TRBV14	-	TGTGCCAGCAGCCAAAGGTCGGGACTAGCGGTTATTCTAGCCAAAAACATTCAGTACTTC	CASSQRSGLAVILAKNIQYF
-	TRBJ2-5	TRBV4-1	few	TGCGCCAGCAGCCCGCCCGGGACGTCGAGCCAAGAGACCCAGTACTTC	CASSPPGTSSQETQYF
-	TRBJ1-2	TRBV19	-	TGTGCCAGTAGTATGGAGGGGACCTATGGCTACACCTTC	CASSMEGTYGYTF
-	TRBJ1-6	TRBV4-3	-	TGCGCCAGCAGCCAAGTACAGGGCGAAGGTTCACCCCTCCACTTT	CASSQVQGEGSPLHF
TRBD2	TRBJ2-1	TRBV6-5	-	TGTGCCAGCAGATGGACTGCGGGAGGGTACAATGAGCAGTTCTTC	CASRWTAGGYNEQFF
TRBD1	TRBJ2-2	TRBV13	-	TGTGCCAGCAGCTTATGGCGGACAGGGGGCCTCCTAAGGGTCGTTACCGGGGAGCTGTTTTTT	CASSLWRTGGLLRVVTGELFF